Each of the 2 T cell receptor beta chains below was sequenced from the same sample in a study of T-cell memory formation after mild COVID-19. MiXCR, applied by TCRdb to the 5' RACE reads, yields one record per CDR3 protein. The data show under 600,000 distinct CDR3 sequences, about 22% seen once. The sample taken for sequencing was PBMCs or a T cell subset sorted from them (not recorded which). Source of these receptors: an adult woman who had mild COVID-19 (a few samples of this study predate the infection). Cell type and time point are not known.

This clonotype was seen a handful of times. This chain joins TRBV7-2 and TRBJ2-7; D uncertain. Germline CDR1 and CDR2: SGHTA and FQGNSA. V lost 2 bases, J lost 7 bases, and 12 bases lay in between. This CDR3 contains 13 residues. The CDR3 region is CASSLSRAWEQYF. CDR3 bases: TGTGCCAGCAGCTTAAGCCGGGCTTGGGAGCAGTACTTC. Combining the CDR3 with reference TRBV7-2 and TRBJ2-7 gives the whole variable domain GAGVSQSPSNKVTEKGKDVELRCDPISGHTALYWYRQSLGQGLEFLIYFQGNSAPDKSGLPSDRFSAERTGGSVSTLTIQRTQQEDSAVYLCASSLSRAWEQYFGPGTRLTVT.

The chain employs TRBV18 and TRBJ2-5, with D unresolved. The germline CDR1 and CDR2 sequences are KGHSH and LQKENI. Deletions cut 3 bases from V and 0 bases from J, with 8 bases between. This CDR3 has 14 amino acids. The CDR3 DNA sequence: TGTGCCAGCTCACCGTCCGAGTACCAAGAGACCCAGTACTTC. Translating it yields CASSPSEYQETQYF.